This TCR beta chain was observed in a study of technical replicates of blood from a handful of donors. Here immunoSEQ multiplex PCR was the method, and the copy in TCRdb shows in-frame clones only, minus some. The sample lists roughly 67,000 clones, roughly 98% occurring once. The sequenced sample consisted of T cells isolated from PBMCs. The TCR sequence derives from a human donor in good health.

CDR3 loop: CASRGQVTYEQYF. CDR3 DNA sequence: TGTGCCAGCAGGGGACAGGTAACCTACGAGCAGTACTTC. V gene TRBV28 combines with J gene TRBJ2-7; 8 nucleotides match TRBD1. The trim removed 6 bases at V and 2 bases at J, leaving 3 bases unmatched. CDR3 length: 13 amino acids. The germline CDR1 and CDR2 sequences are MDHEN and SYDVKM.